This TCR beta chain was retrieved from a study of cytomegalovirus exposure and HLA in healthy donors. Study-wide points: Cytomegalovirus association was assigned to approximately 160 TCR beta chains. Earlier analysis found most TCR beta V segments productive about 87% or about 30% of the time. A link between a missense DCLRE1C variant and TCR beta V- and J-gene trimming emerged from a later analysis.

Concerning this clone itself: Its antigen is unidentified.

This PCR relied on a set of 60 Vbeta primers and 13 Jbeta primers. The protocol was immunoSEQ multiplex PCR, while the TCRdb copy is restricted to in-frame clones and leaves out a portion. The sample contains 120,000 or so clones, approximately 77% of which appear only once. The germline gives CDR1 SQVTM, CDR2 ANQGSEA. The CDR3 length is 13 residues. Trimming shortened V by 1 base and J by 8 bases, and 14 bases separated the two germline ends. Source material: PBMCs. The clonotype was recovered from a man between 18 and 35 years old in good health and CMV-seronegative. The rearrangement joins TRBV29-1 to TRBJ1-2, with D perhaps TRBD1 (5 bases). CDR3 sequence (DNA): TGCAGCGTTGAAGTTTCTGGGGCCTACGGCTACACCTTC. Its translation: CSVEVSGAYGYTF.